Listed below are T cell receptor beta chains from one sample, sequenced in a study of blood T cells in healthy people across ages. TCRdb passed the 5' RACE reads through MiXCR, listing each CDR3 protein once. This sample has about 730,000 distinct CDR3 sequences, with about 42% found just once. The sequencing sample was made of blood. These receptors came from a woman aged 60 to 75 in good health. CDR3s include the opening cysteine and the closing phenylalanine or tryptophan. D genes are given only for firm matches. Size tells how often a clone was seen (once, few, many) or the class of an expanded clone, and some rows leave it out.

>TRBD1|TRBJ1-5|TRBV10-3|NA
CAISESLRQGGQPQHF
TGTGCCATCAGTGAGTCGTTGCGTCAGGGGGGACAGCCCCAGCATTTT
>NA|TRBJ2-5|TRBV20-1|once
CSARQPGLLREQYF
TGCAGTGCTCGGCAGCCGGGACTCCTTCGGGAGCAGTACTTC
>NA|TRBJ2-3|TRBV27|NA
CASTPGAGAFDTQYF
TGTGCCAGCACCCCCGGGGCAGGGGCCTTCGATACGCAGTATTTT
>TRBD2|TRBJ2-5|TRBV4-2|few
CASSQGRTSGRKYF
TGTGCCAGCAGCCAAGGAAGGACTAGCGGGAGGAAGTACTTC
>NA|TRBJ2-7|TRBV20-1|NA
CSAKEEGYEQYF
TGCAGTGCGAAGGAGGAGGGCTACGAGCAGTACTTC
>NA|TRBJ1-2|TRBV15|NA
CAIGGSGGYTF
TGTGCCATCGGGGGCTCCGGAGGCTACACCTTC
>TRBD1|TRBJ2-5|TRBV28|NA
CASSLYEDRGKETQYF
TGTGCCAGCAGTTTATATGAGGACAGGGGTAAAGAGACCCAGTACTTC
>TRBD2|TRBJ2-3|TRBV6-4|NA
CASSEGNGLADTQYF
TGTGCCAGCAGTGAGGGGAACGGACTAGCGGATACGCAGTATTTT
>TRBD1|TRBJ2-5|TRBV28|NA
CASSLPMTGKETQYF
TGTGCCAGCAGTTTACCCATGACAGGGAAGGAGACCCAGTACTTC
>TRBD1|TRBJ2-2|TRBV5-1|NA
CASSYAPDRANTGELFF
TGCGCCAGCAGTTACGCACCGGACAGGGCGAACACCGGGGAGCTGTTTTTT
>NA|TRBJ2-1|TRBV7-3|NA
CASSPGGTNEQFF
TGTGCCAGCAGCCCCGGGGGGACAAATGAGCAGTTCTTC
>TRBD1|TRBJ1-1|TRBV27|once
CASSLSGEGATEAFF
TGTGCCAGCAGTTTATCGGGGGAGGGGGCCACTGAAGCTTTCTTT
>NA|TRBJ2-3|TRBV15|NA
CATSRGVTGTQYF
TGTGCCACCAGCAGAGGAGTTACTGGTACGCAGTATTTT
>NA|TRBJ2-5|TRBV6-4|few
CASSDPLEKQGLETQYF
TGTGCCAGCAGTGACCCTTTGGAGAAACAGGGACTAGAGACCCAGTACTTC
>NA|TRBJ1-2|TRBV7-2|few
CASSLGITPYGYTF
TGTGCCAGCAGCTTAGGCATCACCCCTTATGGCTACACCTTC
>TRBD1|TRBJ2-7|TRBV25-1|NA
CASSDGDRGIEQYF
TGTGCCAGCAGTGATGGGGACAGAGGGATCGAGCAGTACTTC
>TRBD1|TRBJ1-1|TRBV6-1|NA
CASYGTGGTEAFF
TGTGCCAGTTACGGGACAGGGGGCACTGAAGCTTTCTTT
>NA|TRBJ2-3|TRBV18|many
CASSPQDADTQYF
TGTGCCAGCTCACCACAAGACGCAGATACGCAGTATTTT
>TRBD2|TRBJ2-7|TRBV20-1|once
CSARDWGGTSGAYEQYF
TGCAGTGCTAGAGATTGGGGGGGGACTAGCGGTGCCTACGAGCAGTACTTC
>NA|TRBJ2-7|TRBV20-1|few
CSARAPNEQYF
TGCAGTGCTAGAGCCCCGAACGAGCAGTACTTC
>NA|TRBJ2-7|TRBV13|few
CASSLEGSHYEQYF
TGTGCCAGCAGCTTAGAAGGCAGTCACTACGAGCAGTACTTC
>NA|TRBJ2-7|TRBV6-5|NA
CASSYSRGVPSYEQYF
TGTGCCAGCAGTTACTCGAGAGGTGTCCCGTCCTACGAGCAGTACTTC
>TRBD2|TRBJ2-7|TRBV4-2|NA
CASSQDRAGGAYEQYF
TGTGCCAGCAGCCAAGACCGGGCGGGAGGGGCCTACGAGCAGTACTTC
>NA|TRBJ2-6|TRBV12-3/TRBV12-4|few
CASSAGAGVASGANVLTF
TGTGCCAGCAGCGCAGGGGCAGGGGTGGCCTCTGGGGCCAACGTCCTGACTTTC
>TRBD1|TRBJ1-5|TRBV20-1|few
CSAPDRGTNQPQHF
TGCAGTGCTCCCGACAGGGGAACAAATCAGCCCCAGCATTTT
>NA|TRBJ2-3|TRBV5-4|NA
CASSYLAQRALASTDTQYF
TGTGCCAGCAGTTATTTAGCACAGCGGGCCCTCGCTAGCACAGATACGCAGTATTTT
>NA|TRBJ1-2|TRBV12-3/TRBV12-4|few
CASSFRQNVYTF
TGTGCCAGCAGTTTCAGACAGAACGTCTACACCTTC
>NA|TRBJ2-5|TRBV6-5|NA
CASSYGWGPGETQYF
TGTGCCAGCAGTTACGGATGGGGTCCGGGAGAGACCCAGTACTTC
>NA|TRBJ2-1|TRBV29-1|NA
CSVEVTAGGEQFF
TGCAGCGTTGAAGTGACAGCCGGCGGTGAGCAGTTCTTC
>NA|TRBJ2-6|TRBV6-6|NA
CASSKALSSGANVLTF
TGTGCCAGCAGTAAGGCCCTGAGCTCTGGGGCCAACGTCCTGACTTTC
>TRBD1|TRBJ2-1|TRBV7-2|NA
CASSPRTGGEETQFF
TGTGCCAGCAGCCCGCGGACAGGGGGCGAGGAGACCCAGTTCTTC
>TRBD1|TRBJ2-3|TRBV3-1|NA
CASSWTGGGGDTQYF
TGTGCCAGCAGCTGGACAGGGGGCGGGGGAGATACGCAGTATTTT
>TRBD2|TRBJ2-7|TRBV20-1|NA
CSAPGAGGSSYEQYF
TGCAGTGCTCCTGGGGCGGGGGGCTCCTCCTACGAGCAGTACTTC
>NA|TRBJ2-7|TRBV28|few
CASSPWGGEVEQYF
TGTGCCAGCAGCCCTTGGGGAGGAGAGGTAGAGCAGTACTTC
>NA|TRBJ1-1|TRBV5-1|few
CASSLARGGSRNTEAFF
TGCGCCAGCAGCTTGGCGAGGGGCGGATCTAGGAACACTGAAGCTTTCTTT
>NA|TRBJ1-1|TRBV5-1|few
CASSLAGAQEYTEAFF
TGCGCCAGCAGCTTGGCGGGGGCGCAGGAGTATACGGAAGCTTTCTTT
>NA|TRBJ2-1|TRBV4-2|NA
CASSQGGAGGAYNEQFF
TGTGCCAGCAGCCAAGGGGGCGCGGGCGGGGCCTACAATGAGCAGTTCTTC
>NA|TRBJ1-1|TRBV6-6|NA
CASLTVDTEAFF
TGTGCCAGCCTTACGGTGGACACTGAAGCTTTCTTT
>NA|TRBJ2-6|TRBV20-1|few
CSASLAGANVLTF
TGCAGTGCCTCCCTGGCTGGGGCCAACGTCCTGACTTTC
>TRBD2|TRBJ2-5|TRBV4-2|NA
CASSLGLADPQETQYF
TGTGCCAGCAGCCTGGGACTAGCGGACCCTCAAGAGACCCAGTACTTC
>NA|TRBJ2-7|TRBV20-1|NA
CSAREFGAASYEQYF
TGCAGTGCTAGAGAATTCGGGGCTGCCTCCTACGAGCAGTACTTC
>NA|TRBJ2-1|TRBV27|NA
CARYYRGLYNGQFF
TGTGCCAGATATTATCGGGGCCTCTACAATGGGCAGTTCTTC
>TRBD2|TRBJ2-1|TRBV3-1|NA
CASSVAGAYEQFF
TGTGCCAGCAGCGTAGCGGGAGCTTACGAGCAGTTCTTC
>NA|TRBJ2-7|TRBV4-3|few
CASSQDEPRVASYEQYF
TGCGCCAGCAGCCAAGATGAGCCCCGGGTAGCGTCCTACGAGCAGTACTTC
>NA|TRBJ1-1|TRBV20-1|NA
CSAITGQRTTEAFF
TGCAGTGCTATTACGGGACAAAGGACCACTGAAGCTTTCTTT
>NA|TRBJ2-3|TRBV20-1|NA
CSVPGLRQTDTQYF
TGCAGTGTCCCGGGTTTGAGGCAGACAGATACGCAGTATTTT
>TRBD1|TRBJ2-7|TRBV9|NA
CASSGSGQPYNEQYF
TGTGCCAGCAGCGGATCGGGACAGCCCTACAATGAGCAGTACTTC
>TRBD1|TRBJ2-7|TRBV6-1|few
CANRDRGHEQYF
TGTGCCAACCGGGACAGGGGCCACGAGCAGTACTTC